The entry below gives a single T cell receptor (beta chain) sequence along with its context. The antigen is undetermined. Unmatched junction bases numbered 24, after V lost 6 bases and J lost 7 bases. There are 18 residues in the CDR3. From germline, CDR1 is MRHNA and CDR2 SNTAGT. This record belongs to a study of siplizumab effects on memory and regulatory T cells. Study-level findings and limits: Alloreactive sequences that could be traced to unstimulated CD4+ memory cells showed a significant reduction under siplizumab. Mapping to unstimulated subsets was achieved for only a minor fraction of alloreactive clones. In siplizumab conditions, mappable alloreactive CD4+ clones averaged around 69% Treg-derived, against 26.9% in controls.

Here immunoSEQ multiplex PCR was the method, and the copy in TCRdb shows in-frame clones only, minus some. Of approximately 48,000 clones in the sample, 93% were seen once. The TCR was taken from a human donor in good health. The chain recombines TRBV6-4 with TRBJ2-7; 7 bases match TRBD2. The specimen sequenced was CD8+ T cells sorted from blood. CDR3 sequence (DNA): TGTGCCAGCAGGGTTTTGGGGGGGATATTATTTCCCGAGGGTGAGCAGTACTTC. Its protein product is CASRVLGGILFPEGEQYF.